This TCR beta chain was observed in a study of T-cell memory formation after mild COVID-19. Study information: Largely donor-specific sequence clusters came from a couple of donors.

Each CDR3 protein is one row after TCRdb ran MiXCR on the 5' RACE reads. The sample consists of some 120,000 distinct CDR3 sequences, about 17% of them appearing once. Germline V lookup: CDR1 LGHNA, CDR2 YNFKEQ. The CDR3 covers 15 residues. V was clipped by 0 bases and J by 2 bases; unmatched bases: 4. As regards this clonotype: Its antigen is not identified.

Findings and caveats of the study: Later expanders leaned CD4+, whereas day 15 to 85 contracting clones were balanced CD4/CD8. Clonal second-wave expansions that peaked on day 37 had unconfirmed SARS-CoV-2 specificity.

The sequence derives from an adult woman who had mild COVID-19 (a few samples of this study predate the infection). Cell type and time point are not known. The genes are TRBV4-2 and TRBJ2-7; TRBD2 matches 7 bases. The sample comprised PBMCs or a T cell subset sorted from them (not recorded which). CDR3 residues: CASSQDGAGAYEQYF. The CDR3 region has the DNA TGTGCCAGCAGCCAAGATGGGGCGGGAGCCTACGAGCAGTACTTC.